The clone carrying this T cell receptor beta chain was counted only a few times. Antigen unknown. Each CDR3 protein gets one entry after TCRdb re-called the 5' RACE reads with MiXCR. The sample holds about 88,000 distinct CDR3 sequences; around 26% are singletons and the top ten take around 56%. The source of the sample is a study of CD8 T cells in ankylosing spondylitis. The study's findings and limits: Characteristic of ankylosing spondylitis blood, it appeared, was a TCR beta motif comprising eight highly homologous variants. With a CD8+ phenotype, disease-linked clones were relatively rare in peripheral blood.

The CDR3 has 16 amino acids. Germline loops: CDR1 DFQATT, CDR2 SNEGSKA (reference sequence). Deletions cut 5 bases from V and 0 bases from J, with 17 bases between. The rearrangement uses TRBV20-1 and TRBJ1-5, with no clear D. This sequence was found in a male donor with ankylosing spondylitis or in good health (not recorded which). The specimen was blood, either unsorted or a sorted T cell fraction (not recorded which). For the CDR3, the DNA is TGCAGTGCTCCGGGTATAGGTCCTTATAGCAATCAGCCCCAGCATTTT. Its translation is CSAPGIGPYSNQPQHF.